There are a few counts of the clone carrying this T cell receptor (beta chain). Its target is not known. Each donor was nominally healthy when sampled (though unrecorded immune exposures were likely). The sample comes from a study of cytomegalovirus exposure and HLA in healthy donors. Whole-study context: Among 150 million to 200 million T cells, an earlier analysis found 120 million or so unique TCR beta sequences. Study-level points and caveats: 16,951 TCR beta sequences were associated with HLA alleles at 0.05 false discovery rate in a later analysis. A few of the chains that were CMV-associated were confirmed in vitro to be specific for CMV antigens.

The primer mix had 60 Vbeta and 13 Jbeta primers. Measured with immunoSEQ multiplex PCR; TCRdb has only the in-frame clones, and not every one. The sample contains roughly 140,000 clones, about 84% of which appear only once. There are 14 residues in the CDR3. The sequence was collected from a woman aged 18 to 35 in good health and CMV-seropositive. V and J are TRBV1 and TRBJ2-1; TRBD1 is the table's D call, not checked against the DNA. TRBV1 is classified as a pseudogene. Material: PBMCs. The CDR3 region has the DNA TGCACCAGCAGCCGACAGAGCTCCTACAATGAGCAGTTCTTC. Translating gives CTSSRQSSYNEQFF.